What follows are 16 T cell receptor beta chains derived from one specimen sequenced in a study of blood T cell repertoires in COVID-19 (dated by TCRdb to about 2020). Library preparation was by the immunoSEQ multiplex PCR assay. As stored in TCRdb, this immuneACCESS dataset retains in-frame rearrangements with V and J assigned. A fraction of the clones does not appear; measured against another copy, unresolved V genes explain less than half of the discrepancy, and the remainder lacks a known reason. In this sample the table shows fewer than 350,000 clones, roughly 91% of which occur a single time. The ten largest clones represent roughly 2% of the sample. Input material: PBMCs or T cells enriched from blood (not recorded which). The receptors stem from a woman in her sixties or seventies in a cohort exposed to, infected with or recovered from COVID-19 (not recorded which).

The chain carries TRBV12-3 or TRBV12-4 and TRBJ1-4; D is undetermined. Trimming took 3 bases from V and 5 from J, leaving 7 bases between them. The CDR3 runs to 13 residues. Here the CDR3 DNA reads TGTGCCAGCAGTTTTGCCAGAAATGAAAAACTGTTTTTT. It encodes CASSFARNEKLFF.

The chain recombines TRBV4-1 with TRBJ1-5, with D perhaps matching TRBD1 (5 bases). The CDR3 has 15 amino acids. Trimming pared 5 bases from V and 11 bases from J, leaving 22 bases between. CDR1 MGHRA and CDR2 YSYEKL come from the germline V gene. This CDR3 is CASSDEAGGTWAQHF. The DNA for the CDR3 is TGCGCCAGCAGCGACGAGGCGGGGGGGACTTGGGCCCAGCATTTT.

Only one count was recorded for this clone. The chain recombines TRBV7-8 with TRBJ2-7, with TRBD2 matching over 8 bases. V shed 4 bases, J shed 9 bases, and the junction held 5 bases outside the gene matches. CDR1 SGHVS and CDR2 FQNEAQ come from the germline V gene. CDR3 size: 12 residues. The CDR3 DNA follows: TGTGCCAGCAGCTCGTCTAGCGGGCCGCAGTACTTC. Encoded protein: CASSSSSGPQYF.

The chain joins TRBV11-2 to TRBJ1-2, with 7 bases aligning to TRBD1. CDR3 length: 15 amino acids. The germline V gene has CDR1 SGHAT and CDR2 FQNNGV. With V trimmed by 4 bases and J by 4 bases, 9 bases remained unmatched. CDR3 nucleotides: TGTGCCAGCAGCTCGAATTCCGGACAGGTCTATGGCTACACCTTC. Protein product: CASSSNSGQVYGYTF. The variable domain in full, completed from reference TRBV11-2 and TRBJ1-2, reads EAGVAQSPRYKIIEKRQSVAFWCNPISGHATLYWYQQILGQGPKLLIQFQNNGVVDDSQLPKDRFSAERLKGVDSTLKIQPAKLEDSAVYLCASSSNSGQVYGYTFGSGTRLTVV.

The V and J genes are TRBV7-9 and TRBJ2-7; 7 nucleotides line up with TRBD1. With 3 bases clipped from V and 1 base from J, the junction kept 3 bases outside the gene matches. This CDR3 spans 14 amino acids. Germline CDR1 SEHNR, CDR2 FQNEAQ (reference sequence). The DNA for the CDR3 is TGTGCCAGCAGCTTGGCAGGGGGTTCCTACGAGCAGTACTTC. Protein sequence: CASSLAGGSYEQYF.

V and J are TRBV27 and TRBJ2-2, with TRBD2 matching 10 bases. Looked up from germline, CDR1 is MNHEY and CDR2 is SMNVEV (reference sequence). V shed 8 bases, J shed 7 bases, and the junction held 7 bases outside the gene matches. The CDR3 consists of 14 residues. The CDR3 sequence is CASRAGGPVGELFF. Written as DNA, the CDR3 is TGTGCCAGCCGAGCGGGAGGGCCAGTCGGGGAGCTGTTTTTT.

The CDR3 DNA follows: TGTGCCAGCAGCTTAAGGGCAGGTACCCCCTACGAGCAGTACTTC. It codes for CASSLRAGTPYEQYF. V is TRBV7-3 and J is TRBJ2-7; D is unresolved. Germline CDR1 SGHTA, CDR2 FQGTGA. The CDR3 length is 15 residues. The V and J ends lost 1 base and 2 bases respectively, with 12 bases between them.

Worth noting for this clone: At the DNA level, this CDR3 is encoded by other sequences in the same sample as well. The J gene is TRBJ2-7, the V gene TRBV7-3, with 8 bases fitting TRBD1. This CDR3 is built from 14 residues. V lost 4 bases, J lost 4 bases, and 6 bases stayed unmatched. Germline V gene lookup returns CDR1 SGHTA and CDR2 FQGTGA. The CDR3 spells CASSSGQGTYEQYF. The CDR3 bases are TGTGCCAGCAGCTCCGGACAGGGAACTTACGAGCAGTACTTC.

This clone has a handful of counts. This chain connects TRBV28 to TRBJ2-1; TRBD2 might be the D (7 bases). The germline V gene has CDR1 MDHEN and CDR2 SYDVKM. The CDR3 runs to 16 residues. Trimming stripped 2 bases from V and 0 bases from J, with 11 bases between. DNA for the CDR3: TGTGCCAGCAGTTTACTAGCGGACAGCTCCTACAATGAGCAGTTCTTC. Translated, it gives CASSLLADSSYNEQFF.

The rearrangement uses TRBV19 and TRBJ1-1, with a possible D match to TRBD1 (6 bases). The germline V and J ends were trimmed by 0 bases and 4 bases, with 18 bases remaining between them. The CDR3 covers 17 residues. Germline CDR1 reads LNHDA; CDR2 reads SQIVND (reference sequence). The CDR3 bases are TGTGCCAGTAGTATAGATCCTCAGGGGCGAAGGGGCACTGAAGCTTTCTTT. Translated: CASSIDPQGRRGTEAFF. Full variable domain (outside the CDR3, taken from reference TRBV19 and TRBJ1-1): DGGITQSPKYLFRKEGQNVTLSCEQNLNHDAMYWYRQDPGQGLRLIYYSQIVNDFQKGDIAEGYSVSREKKESFPLTVTSAQKNPTAFYLCASSIDPQGRRGTEAFFGQGTRLTVV.

CDR3 sequence reads: CASSTLAGVNEQYF. CDR3 DNA sequence: TGCGCCAGCAGCACTCTAGCGGGAGTCAACGAGCAGTACTTC. The rearrangement uses TRBV4-1 and TRBJ2-7; TRBD2 matches 10 bases. After removal of 5 bases from V and 5 bases from J, the junction contained 6 bases not matched to a gene. The germline gives CDR1 MGHRA, CDR2 YSYEKL. The CDR3 extends over 14 amino acids.

The chain recombines TRBV5-1 with TRBJ2-3, with 10 bases identical to TRBD2. The CDR3 has 16 residues. J was trimmed by 3 bases and V by 2 bases; bases with no gene match: 6. Germline values: CDR1 SGHRS, CDR2 YFSETQ. The DNA of the CDR3 is TGCGCCAGCAGCTTATTAGCGGGAGGTCGGACAGATACGCAGTATTTT. This translates into CASSLLAGGRTDTQYF.

This sequence joins TRBV30 and TRBJ1-3; D call uncertain. This CDR3 has 14 amino acids. Germline V gives CDR1 GTSNPN, CDR2 SVGIG (reference sequence). Trimming cost V 4 bases and J 2 bases, with 12 bases left between them. The chain's CDR3 is CAWTPRFPGNTIYF. The CDR3 DNA sequence: TGTGCCTGGACCCCCCGGTTTCCTGGAAACACCATATATTTT.

This chain connects TRBV19 to TRBJ2-7, with a weak D call TRBD1 (6 bases). Germline assignment: CDR1 LNHDA and CDR2 SQIVND (reference sequence). The V gene lost 10 bases and the J gene lost 3 bases, with 22 bases spanning the gap. The length of the CDR3 is 15 residues. The CDR3 nucleotides read TGTGCCACTCGATGGAGACAGGAGACCTACTACGAGCAGTACTTC. Translated, it gives CATRWRQETYYEQYF.

With respect to this clone: The identical CDR3 is also encoded by other nucleotide sequences in the sample. The chain couples TRBV27 to TRBJ1-2; TRBD1 matches 11 bases. Germline lookup yields CDR1 MNHEY and CDR2 SMNVEV (reference sequence). This CDR3 has 14 amino acids. Trimming at V came to 6 bases and at J to 8 bases, leaving 8 bases not matched to a gene. CDR3 protein: CASSPGQGARGYTF. The CDR3 DNA follows: TGTGCCAGCAGCCCTGGACAGGGGGCGAGGGGCTACACCTTC.

J is TRBJ2-7 and V is TRBV6-6; TRBD2 is a possible D gene (6 bases). Between the trimmed V and J ends, which lost 5 bases and 4 bases, there was a span of 9 bases. Per germline, CDR1 MNHNY and CDR2 SVGAGI (reference sequence). The CDR3 has 12 residues. The CDR3 sequence: CASSRAGYEQYF. CDR3 DNA: TGTGCCAGCAGTCGGGCGGGATACGAGCAGTACTTC.